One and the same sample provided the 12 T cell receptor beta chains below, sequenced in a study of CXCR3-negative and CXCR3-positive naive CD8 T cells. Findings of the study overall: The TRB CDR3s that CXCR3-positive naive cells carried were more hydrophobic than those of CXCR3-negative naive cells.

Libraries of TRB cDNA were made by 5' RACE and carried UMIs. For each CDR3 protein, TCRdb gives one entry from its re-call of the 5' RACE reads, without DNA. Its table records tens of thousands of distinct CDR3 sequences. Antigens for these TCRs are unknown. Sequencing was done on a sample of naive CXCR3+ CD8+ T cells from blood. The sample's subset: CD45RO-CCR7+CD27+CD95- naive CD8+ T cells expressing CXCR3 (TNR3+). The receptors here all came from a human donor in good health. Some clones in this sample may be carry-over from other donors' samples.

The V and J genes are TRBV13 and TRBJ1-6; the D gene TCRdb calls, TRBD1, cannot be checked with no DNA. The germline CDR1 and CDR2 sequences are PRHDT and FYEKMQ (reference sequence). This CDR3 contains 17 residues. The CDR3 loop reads CASSSDSTQGARSPLHF. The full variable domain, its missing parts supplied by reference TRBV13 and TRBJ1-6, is AAGVIQSPRHLIKEKRETATLKCYPIPRHDTVYWYQQGPGQDPQFLISFYEKMQSDKGSIPDRFSAQQFSDYHSELNMSSLELGDSALYFCASSSDSTQGARSPLHFGNGTRLTVT.

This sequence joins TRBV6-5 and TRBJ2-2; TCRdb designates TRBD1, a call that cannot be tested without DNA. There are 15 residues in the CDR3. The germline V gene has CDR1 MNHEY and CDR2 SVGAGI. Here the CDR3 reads CASSYSPGETGELFF.

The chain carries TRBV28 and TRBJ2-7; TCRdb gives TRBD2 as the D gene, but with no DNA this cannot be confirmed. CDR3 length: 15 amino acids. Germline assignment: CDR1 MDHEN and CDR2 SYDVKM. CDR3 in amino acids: CASSFSSAGGYEQYF.

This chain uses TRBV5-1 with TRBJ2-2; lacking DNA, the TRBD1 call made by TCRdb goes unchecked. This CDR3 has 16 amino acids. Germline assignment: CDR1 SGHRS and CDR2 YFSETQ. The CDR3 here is CASSLVYQGSTGELFF.

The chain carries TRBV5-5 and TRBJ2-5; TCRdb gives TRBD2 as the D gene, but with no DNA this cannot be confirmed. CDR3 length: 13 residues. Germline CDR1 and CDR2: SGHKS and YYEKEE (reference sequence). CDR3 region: CASTIMSGETQYF.

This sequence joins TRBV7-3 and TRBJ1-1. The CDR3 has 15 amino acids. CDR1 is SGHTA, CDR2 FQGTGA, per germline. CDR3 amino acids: CASSSSRDQYTEAFF. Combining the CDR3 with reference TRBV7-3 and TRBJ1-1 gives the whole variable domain GAGVSQTPSNKVTEKGKYVELRCDPISGHTALYWYRQSLGQGPEFLIYFQGTGAADDSGLPNDRFFAVRPEGSVSTLKIQRTERGDSAVYLCASSSSRDQYTEAFFGQGTRLTVV.

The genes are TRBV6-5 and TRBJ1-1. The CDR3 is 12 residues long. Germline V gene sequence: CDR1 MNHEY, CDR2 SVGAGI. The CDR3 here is CATLQRGSEAFF.

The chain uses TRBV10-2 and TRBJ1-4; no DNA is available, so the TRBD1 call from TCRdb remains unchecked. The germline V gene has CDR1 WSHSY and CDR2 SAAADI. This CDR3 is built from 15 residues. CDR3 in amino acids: CASSESGQGNEKLFF.

CDR3 in amino acids: CASSQGAGMGEQYF. The gene calls are TRBV7-7 and TRBJ2-7; TCRdb names TRBD1, which stays unverified in the absence of DNA. The CDR3 loop spans 14 amino acids. Germline V lookup: CDR1 SSHAT, CDR2 FNYEAQ (reference sequence).

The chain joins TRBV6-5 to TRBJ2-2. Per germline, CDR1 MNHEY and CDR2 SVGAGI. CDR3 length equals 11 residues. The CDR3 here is CATSNTGELFF.

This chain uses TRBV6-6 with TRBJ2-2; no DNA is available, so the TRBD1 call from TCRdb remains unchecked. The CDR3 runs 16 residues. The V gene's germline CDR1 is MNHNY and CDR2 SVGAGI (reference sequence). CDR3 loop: CASSYPEGANTGELFF.

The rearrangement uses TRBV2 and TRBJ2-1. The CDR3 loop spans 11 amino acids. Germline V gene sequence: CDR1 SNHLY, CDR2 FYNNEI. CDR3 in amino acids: CASSPVNEQFF.